This TCR beta chain was recorded in a study of blood T cell repertoires in COVID-19. In the study overall: Sites across the United States, Italy and Spain contributed samples from acute and convalescent COVID-19. PBMCs, B-cell-depleted T cells, or T cells provided the cDNA or gDNA that made up the material.

How the authors handled the data: Nucleated cell counts were estimated from reference gene primer amplification. Clones were read by immunoSEQ multiplex PCR, and TCRdb kept only the in-frame ones, dropping some. Clonal size and the V and J genes are those of that table, whereas D and trimming came from the DNA. Found here are about 67,000 clones, 79% of them singletons; the top ten hold 5% to 7.5%. Germline V gene lookup returns CDR1 DFQATT and CDR2 SNEGSKA (reference sequence). Germline trimming cut 3 bases from V and 7 bases from J; bases unmatched to any gene: 8. The CDR3 extends over 13 amino acids.

The V call is TRBV20-1, the J call TRBJ2-7, with 8 bases aligning to TRBD2. The sequence came from a woman aged 60-75 years with acute or convalescent COVID-19. The sequenced sample consisted of peripheral blood. The CDR3 here is CSASSGAPGEQYF. The CDR3, as DNA: TGCAGTGCTAGTAGCGGGGCCCCAGGGGAGCAGTACTTC.